Detailed here is one TCR beta chain. This specimen comes from a study of blood T cells in healthy people across ages. The overall study: When template switching was applied, about one barcoded beta molecule was captured per two T cells.

The CDR3 extends over 16 amino acids. CDR1 and CDR2 from the germline V gene are SGHRS and YFSETQ. Through a sample-barcoded 5' primer and a J-beta primer mix, a second PCR was run for roughly 6 to 11 cycles. TCRdb recomputed calls from the 5' RACE reads with MiXCR, one row per CDR3 protein. This table has more than 1,000,000 distinct CDR3 sequences, 20% to 25% appearing once. Isolated per sample were at least 7 million PBMCs. The same data also contributed to another study, on T cells of mothers and their children. That study reports: The study sampled a few healthy Caucasian mothers and their six children.

The genes are TRBV5-1 and TRBJ2-5; 11 nucleotides line up with TRBD2. The J call may be mistaken, given a closer DNA end match to TRBJ2-1. The receptor's source is a girl aged 2 to 10 in good health. The sample consisted of blood. The DNA of the CDR3 is TGCGCCAGCAGCTTGGCTAGCGGGGGGCCGTGCAATGAGCAGTTCTTC. Its protein product is CASSLASGGPCNEQFF.